Below, 27 T cell receptor beta chains from the same sample are listed, as sequenced in a study of response to subunit inactivated influenza vaccine. Each CDR3 protein is one row after TCRdb ran MiXCR on the RT-PCR reads. The data contain more than 450,000 distinct CDR3 sequences, approximately 12% of them singletons. Source: PBMCs from blood, taken on the day of vaccination. These receptors originate from a man over 45 who received an inactivated influenza vaccine.

There are a few counts of this clonotype. This chain links TRBV6-1 with TRBJ2-2, with D uncertain. The CDR3 loop spans 14 amino acids. Trimming took 4 bases from V and 1 from J, leaving 7 bases between them. Germline V gene sequence: CDR1 MNHNS, CDR2 SASEGT. CDR3 residues: CASSANKNTGELFF. The CDR3 DNA sequence: TGTGCCAGCAGTGCCAACAAGAACACCGGGGAGCTGTTTTTT.

This chain links TRBV5-6 with TRBJ2-2; no clear D gene. Trimming took off 4 bases at V and 3 bases at J, with 16 bases between the two ends. CDR1 SGHDT and CDR2 YYEEEE come from the germline V gene. This CDR3 has 16 residues. CDR3 in DNA: TGTGCCAGCAGCAGAAGGGAAGCGATGTACACCGGGGAGCTGTTTTTT. Translating gives CASSRREAMYTGELFF.

In its sample, this clonotype was seen many times. The chain employs TRBV12-3 or TRBV12-4 and TRBJ1-2; D is unclear. V was trimmed by 1 base and J by 2 bases, leaving 5 bases between them. This CDR3 region has 13 residues. CDR3: CASSLGRNYGYTF. The CDR3 nucleotides are TGTGCCAGCAGTTTAGGGCGGAACTATGGCTACACCTTC.

The chain is built from TRBV5-4 and TRBJ2-1; TRBD2 matches at 10 bases. The CDR3 has 15 amino acids. The V and J ends lost 2 bases and 3 bases, in that order; junction bases with no gene match: 2. The V gene's germline CDR1 is SGHNT and CDR2 YYREEE (reference sequence). The CDR3 DNA reads TGTGCCAGCAGCTTTAGCGGGGGGTACTACAATGAGCAGTTCTTC. It encodes CASSFSGGYYNEQFF.

This clonotype was counted a few times. The J gene is TRBJ2-7, the V gene TRBV9; TRBD1 is a possible D gene (6 bases). This CDR3 has 14 amino acids. The ends were cut back, 0 bases at V and 0 bases at J, with 7 bases in the middle. CDR1 is SGDLS, CDR2 YYNGEE, per germline. CDR3 bases: TGTGCCAGCAGCGTAGGGACAGCCTCCTACGAGCAGTACTTC. The encoded protein is CASSVGTASYEQYF.

This sequence joins TRBV5-1 and TRBJ2-7, with TRBD1 matching over 7 bases. Germline V lookup: CDR1 SGHRS, CDR2 YFSETQ. The length of the CDR3 is 14 residues. J gave up 2 bases and V 4 bases, and 6 bases lay outside the gene matches. The DNA of the CDR3 is TGCGCCAGCAGCCCGGGACAGTTCCCCTACGAGCAGTACTTC. Protein product: CASSPGQFPYEQYF.

This clonotype has just a few counts. The chain carries TRBV30 and TRBJ2-2; D unclear. Deletions cut 2 bases from V and 1 base from J, with 5 bases between. CDR1 and CDR2 (germline): GTSNPN, SVGIG (reference sequence). This CDR3 is built from 13 residues. DNA of the CDR3: TGTGCCTGGAGTAGGAGGAACACCGGGGAGCTGTTTTTT. It yields the protein CAWSRRNTGELFF.

This clonotype has a count of ten or more. The chain combines TRBV29-1 with TRBJ2-2; tentatively, D is TRBD2 (6 bases). The CDR3 runs to 14 residues. Trimming took off 4 bases at V and 1 base at J, with 10 bases between the two ends. Germline V gene lookup returns CDR1 SQVTM and CDR2 ANQGSEA. In DNA form, the CDR3 reads TGCAGCGTTGCACCCGGGAGGAACACCGGGGAGCTGTTTTTT. Translated: CSVAPGRNTGELFF.

This clonotype was found many times. The chain couples TRBV20-1 to TRBJ2-7, with D perhaps TRBD2 (6 bases). V was cut by 6 bases and J by 2 bases, with 20 bases left in between. In germline, CDR1 is DFQATT, CDR2 SNEGSKA (reference sequence). This CDR3 comprises 15 residues. The CDR3 nucleotides are TGCAGTGCCCGATCGTGGCTAGCGCCTACCTACGAGCAGTACTTC. This codes for CSARSWLAPTYEQYF.

The V gene is TRBV10-3, the J gene TRBJ1-1; D unresolved. CDR1 and CDR2 (germline): ENHRY, SYGVKD. With 4 bases removed from V and 1 base from J, the gap between germline ends came to 7 bases. The CDR3 runs to 13 residues. The CDR3 loop reads CAISASTNTEAFF. CDR3 coding DNA: TGTGCCATCAGTGCGTCAACGAACACTGAAGCTTTCTTT.

This clonotype was counted ten times or more. The genes are TRBV7-2 and TRBJ2-7, with 10 bases matching TRBD2. Germline V CDR1 and CDR2: SGHTA, FQGNSA. The CDR3 extends over 14 amino acids. The junction had 1 base not matched to a gene; V was cut back by 4 bases and J by 1 base. The CDR3 here is CASSWGLASYEQYF. The CDR3 DNA reads as TGTGCCAGCAGCTGGGGACTAGCGTCCTACGAGCAGTACTTC.

This clonotype has more than one count but fewer than ten. The chain joins TRBV7-9 to TRBJ2-5; perhaps TRBD1 as D (5 bases). V lost 3 bases, J lost 5 bases, and 19 bases lay in between. Germline CDR1 SEHNR, CDR2 FQNEAQ (reference sequence). There are 16 residues in the CDR3. Here the CDR3 DNA reads TGTGCCAGCAGCTTTTTAAGCTGGCCAGGGCGGGAGACCCAGTACTTC. Its protein product is CASSFLSWPGRETQYF.

This clonotype was seen many times. The chain recombines TRBV20-1 with TRBJ2-7; maybe TRBD2 (5 bases). CDR1 and CDR2 from the germline V gene are DFQATT and SNEGSKA (reference sequence). V dropped 4 bases and J dropped 3 bases, with 13 bases sitting between them. This CDR3 is built from 13 residues. The CDR3 region is CSAIGRSGYEQYF. The DNA of the CDR3 is TGCAGTGCTATCGGGCGGAGCGGCTACGAGCAGTACTTC.

This clonotype has a count of ten or more. The gene calls are TRBV7-9 and TRBJ2-3, with TRBD1 as a possible D gene (6 bases). V was pared by 8 bases and J by 0 bases, with 18 bases between. The CDR3 loop spans 16 amino acids. Germline V gives CDR1 SEHNR, CDR2 FQNEAQ (reference sequence). DNA of the CDR3: TGTGCCAGCGCCCTGGCCAGGGGCGTTAGCACAGATACGCAGTATTTT. This gives the protein CASALARGVSTDTQYF.

This clonotype came up many times. The chain is built from TRBV11-3 and TRBJ2-3, with 10 bases that match TRBD1. The CDR3 extends over 17 amino acids. The J segment lost 5 bases and the V segment lost 0 bases, leaving 8 bases of the junction unmatched. Germline V gives CDR1 SGHNT, CDR2 YENEEA. CDR3 bases: TGTGCCAGCAGCTTAGAAGGTCCCGGGACAGGGGAAGATACGCAGTATTTT. It encodes CASSLEGPGTGEDTQYF.

The chain combines TRBV11-2 with TRBJ2-1; D may be TRBD2 (6 bases). This CDR3 contains 14 residues. The germline V gene encodes CDR1 SGHAT and CDR2 FQNNGV. The germline V and J ends were trimmed by 4 bases and 9 bases, with 16 bases remaining between them. This chain's CDR3 is CASSSPGRRGEQFF. The CDR3 DNA follows: TGTGCCAGCAGCTCCCCGGGTCGGCGGGGTGAGCAGTTCTTC.

This clonotype appeared a few times. The chain carries TRBV20-1 and TRBJ1-1; a possible D gene is TRBD1 (6 bases). Trimming left V 6 bases short and J 1 base short, with 12 bases between. Germline V gene sequence: CDR1 DFQATT, CDR2 SNEGSKA (reference sequence). The CDR3 contains 13 residues. The DNA of the CDR3 is TGCAGTGCCCGGGACATTAAGAACACTGAAGCTTTCTTT. Its translation: CSARDIKNTEAFF.

The genes are TRBV6-2 or TRBV6-3 and TRBJ2-1, with 8 bases matching TRBD2. This CDR3 comprises 15 residues. CDR1 is MNHEY, CDR2 SVGEGT, per germline. Unmatched junction bases numbered 9, after V lost 7 bases and J lost 4 bases. This CDR3 reads CASTPAGGRYNEQFF. CDR3 DNA: TGTGCCAGCACCCCCGCGGGGGGACGTTACAATGAGCAGTTCTTC.

The V call is TRBV9, the J call TRBJ2-2; maybe TRBD2 (5 bases). The CDR3 is 15 residues long. Trimming removed 4 bases from V and 4 bases from J, with 14 bases in between. Germline V gives CDR1 SGDLS, CDR2 YYNGEE. The CDR3 region is CASSLGGHITGELFF. CDR3 DNA sequence: TGTGCCAGCAGCTTGGGCGGGCACATCACCGGGGAGCTGTTTTTT. The full variable domain, in which reference TRBV9 and TRBJ2-2 provide the parts outside the CDR3, is DSGVTQTPKHLITATGQRVTLRCSPRSGDLSVYWYQQSLDQGLQFLIQYYNGEERAKGNILERFSAQQFPDLHSELNLSSLELGDSALYFCASSLGGHITGELFFGEGSRLTVL.

This clonotype was seen a handful of times. The chain links TRBV29-1 to TRBJ2-5; no reliable D call. Germline lookup yields CDR1 SQVTM and CDR2 ANQGSEA. This CDR3 is 14 amino acids long. Trimming cost V 2 bases and J 1 base, with 11 bases left between them. The CDR3 loop reads CSVETRQSQETQYF. CDR3 sequence (DNA): TGCAGCGTTGAAACAAGGCAGAGCCAAGAGACCCAGTACTTC.

This clonotype was detected a few times. The chain has TRBV27 and TRBJ2-7; D is undetermined. The ends were cut back, 3 bases at V and 5 bases at J, with 11 bases in the middle. Looked up from germline, CDR1 is MNHEY and CDR2 is SMNVEV (reference sequence). CDR3 length: 13 residues. The DNA for the CDR3 is TGTGCCAGCAGTTTGGGGTTTATTAACGAGCAGTACTTC. It is translated as CASSLGFINEQYF.

The chain carries TRBV14 and TRBJ2-3; D remains ambiguous. CDR3 length equals 13 residues. V was pared by 2 bases and J by 14 bases, with 17 bases between. Germline CDR1 and CDR2: SGHDN and FVKESK. The CDR3, as DNA: TGTGCCAGCAGCCAAATTACCAGCCAGAAGGCGTATTTT. Residues: CASSQITSQKAYF.

This clonotype showed up just a few times. The gene calls are TRBV5-8 and TRBJ2-3, with D maybe TRBD1 (6 bases). The CDR3 is 16 amino acids. From germline, CDR1 is SGHTS and CDR2 YDEGEE. The V end lost 4 bases, the J end lost 1 base, and 16 bases lay between the germline ends. CDR3 amino acids: CASSQTGIGGTDTQYF. Written as DNA, the CDR3 is TGTGCCAGCAGCCAAACAGGGATCGGGGGCACAGATACGCAGTATTTT. Filled out from reference TRBV5-8 and TRBJ2-3, the complete variable domain reads EAGVTQSPTHLIKTRGQQATLRCSPISGHTSVYWYQQALGLGLQFLLWYDEGEERNRGNFPPRFSGRQFPNYSSELNVNALELEDSALYLCASSQTGIGGTDTQYFGPGTRLTVL.

The sample holds many counts of this clonotype. This chain joins TRBV11-2 and TRBJ2-2; D call uncertain. The CDR3 has 15 residues. The germline V gene has CDR1 SGHAT and CDR2 FQNNGV. Deletions cut 0 bases from V and 5 bases from J, with 10 bases between. The CDR3 DNA reads as TGTGCCAGCAGCTTAGATAATCTCGGGACCGGGGAGCTGTTTTTT. Encoded protein: CASSLDNLGTGELFF.

J is TRBJ2-1 and V is TRBV7-2; the D gene is possibly TRBD1 (6 bases). V was shortened by 4 bases and J by 6 bases, with 16 bases between the two germline ends. This CDR3 has 15 amino acids. Per germline, CDR1 SGHTA and CDR2 FQGNSA. CDR3 in amino acids: CASSSQGNRGNEQFF. The CDR3 DNA sequence: TGTGCCAGCAGCTCACAGGGTAATAGGGGCAATGAGCAGTTCTTC.

There are a few counts of this clonotype. The rearrangement uses TRBV6-1 and TRBJ2-5, with 7 bases that match TRBD2. This CDR3 is built from 14 residues. The ends lost 6 bases at V and 2 bases at J; junction bases unmatched: 6. Per the germline V gene, CDR1 is MNHNS and CDR2 is SASEGT. The CDR3 DNA follows: TGTGCCAGCAGCCTAGGACTAGAACAAGAGACCCAGTACTTC. The encoded protein is CASSLGLEQETQYF.

The chain couples TRBV29-1 to TRBJ2-1, with D perhaps assigned TRBD1 or TRBD2 (5 bases each). The V gene lost 4 bases and the J gene lost 1 base, with 17 bases spanning the gap. CDR1 and CDR2 from the germline V gene are SQVTM and ANQGSEA. CDR3 length: 16 residues. In DNA form, the CDR3 reads TGCAGCGTTGGGGGGAACCCAGGGAATTCCTACAATGAGCAGTTCTTC. Its translation is CSVGGNPGNSYNEQFF.